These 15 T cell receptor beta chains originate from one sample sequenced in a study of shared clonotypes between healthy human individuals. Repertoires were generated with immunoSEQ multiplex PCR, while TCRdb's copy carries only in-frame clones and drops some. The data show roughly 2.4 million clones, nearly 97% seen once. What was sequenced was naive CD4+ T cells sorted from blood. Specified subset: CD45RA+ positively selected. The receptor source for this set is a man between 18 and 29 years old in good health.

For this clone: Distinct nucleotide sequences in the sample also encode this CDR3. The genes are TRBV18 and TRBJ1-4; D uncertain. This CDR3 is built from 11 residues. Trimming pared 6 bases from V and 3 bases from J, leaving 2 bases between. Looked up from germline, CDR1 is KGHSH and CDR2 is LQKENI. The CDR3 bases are TGTGCCAGCTCGGCTAATGAAAAACTGTTTTTT. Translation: CASSANEKLFF. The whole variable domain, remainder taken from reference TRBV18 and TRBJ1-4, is NAGVMQNPRHLVRRRGQEARLRCSPMKGHSHVYWYRQLPEEGLKFMVYLQKENIIDESGMPKERFSAEFPKEGPSILRIQQVVRGDSAAYFCASSANEKLFFGSGTQLSVL.

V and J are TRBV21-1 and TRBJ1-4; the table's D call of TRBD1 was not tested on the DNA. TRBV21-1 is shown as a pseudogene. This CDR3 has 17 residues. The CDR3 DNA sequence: TGTGCCAGCAGCAAAGATATGAAGGGGTGGAATAATGAAAAACTGTTTTTT. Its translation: CASSKDMKGWNNEKLFF.

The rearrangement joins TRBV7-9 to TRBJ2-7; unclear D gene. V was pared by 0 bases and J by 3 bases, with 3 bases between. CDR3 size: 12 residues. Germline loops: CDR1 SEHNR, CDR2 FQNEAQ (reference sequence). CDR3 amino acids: CASSLAFYEQYF. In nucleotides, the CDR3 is TGTGCCAGCAGCTTAGCGTTCTACGAGCAGTACTTC.

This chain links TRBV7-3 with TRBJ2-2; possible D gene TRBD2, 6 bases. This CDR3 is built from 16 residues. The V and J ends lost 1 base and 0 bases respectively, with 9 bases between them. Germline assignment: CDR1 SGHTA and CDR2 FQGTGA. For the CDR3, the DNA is TGTGCCAGCAGCTTAAGGGGGGTATCGAACACCGGGGAGCTGTTTTTT. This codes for CASSLRGVSNTGELFF.

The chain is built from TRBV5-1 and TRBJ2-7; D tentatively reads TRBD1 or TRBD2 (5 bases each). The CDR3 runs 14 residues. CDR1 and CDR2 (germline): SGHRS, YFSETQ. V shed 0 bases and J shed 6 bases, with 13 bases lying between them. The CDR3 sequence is CASSLGGNLFEQYF. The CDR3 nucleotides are TGCGCCAGCAGCTTGGGGGGGAATTTGTTCGAGCAGTACTTC.

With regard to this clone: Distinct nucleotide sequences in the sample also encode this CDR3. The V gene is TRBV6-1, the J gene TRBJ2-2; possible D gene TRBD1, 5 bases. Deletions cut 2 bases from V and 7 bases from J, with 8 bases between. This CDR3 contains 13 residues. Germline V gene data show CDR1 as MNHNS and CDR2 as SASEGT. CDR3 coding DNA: TGTGCCAGCAGTGAAAGGGGTAGCGGGGAGCTGTTTTTT. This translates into CASSERGSGELFF.

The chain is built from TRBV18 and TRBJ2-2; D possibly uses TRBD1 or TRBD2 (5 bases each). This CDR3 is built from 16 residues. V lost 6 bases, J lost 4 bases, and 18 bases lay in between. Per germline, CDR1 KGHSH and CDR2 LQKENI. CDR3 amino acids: CASSPPGRKGTGELFF. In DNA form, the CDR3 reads TGTGCCAGCTCCCCGCCGGGACGGAAAGGCACCGGGGAGCTGTTTTTT.

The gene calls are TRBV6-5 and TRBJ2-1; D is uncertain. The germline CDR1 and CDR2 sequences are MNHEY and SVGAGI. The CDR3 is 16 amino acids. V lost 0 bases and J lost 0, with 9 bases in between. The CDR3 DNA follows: TGTGCCAGCAGTTACTCGGGGTTGAGCTCCTACAATGAGCAGTTCTTC. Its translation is CASSYSGLSSYNEQFF.

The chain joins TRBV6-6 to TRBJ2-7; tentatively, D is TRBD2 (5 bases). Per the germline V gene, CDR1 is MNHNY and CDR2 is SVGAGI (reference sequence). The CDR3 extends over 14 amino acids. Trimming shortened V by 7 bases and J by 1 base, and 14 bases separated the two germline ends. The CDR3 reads CASTQEGWSYEQYF. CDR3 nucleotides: TGTGCCAGCACCCAAGAGGGCTGGTCCTACGAGCAGTACTTC.

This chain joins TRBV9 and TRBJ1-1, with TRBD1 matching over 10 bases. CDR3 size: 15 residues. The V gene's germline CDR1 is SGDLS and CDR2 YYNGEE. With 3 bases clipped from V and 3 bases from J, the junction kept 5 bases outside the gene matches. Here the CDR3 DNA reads TGTGCCAGCAGCGAATCGGGACAGGGGCACACTGAAGCTTTCTTT. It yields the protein CASSESGQGHTEAFF.

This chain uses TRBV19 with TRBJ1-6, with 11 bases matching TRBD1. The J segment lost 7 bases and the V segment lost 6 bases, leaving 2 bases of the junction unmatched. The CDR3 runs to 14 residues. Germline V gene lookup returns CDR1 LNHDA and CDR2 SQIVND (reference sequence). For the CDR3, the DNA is TGTGCCAGTAGACGGACAGGGGGCAATTCACCCCTCCACTTT. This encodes CASRRTGGNSPLHF.

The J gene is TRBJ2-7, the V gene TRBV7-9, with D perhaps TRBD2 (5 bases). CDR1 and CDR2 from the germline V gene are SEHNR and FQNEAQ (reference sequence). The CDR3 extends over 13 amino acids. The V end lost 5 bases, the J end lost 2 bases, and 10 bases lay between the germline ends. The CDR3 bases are TGTGCCAGCAGCACGACTATCCCCTACGAGCAGTACTTC. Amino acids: CASSTTIPYEQYF.

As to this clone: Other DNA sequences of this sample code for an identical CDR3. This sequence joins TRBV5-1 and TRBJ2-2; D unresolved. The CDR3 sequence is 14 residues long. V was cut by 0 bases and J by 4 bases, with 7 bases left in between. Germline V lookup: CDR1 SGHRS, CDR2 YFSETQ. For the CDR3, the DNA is TGCGCCAGCAGCTTGGAAGGCGGCACCGGGGAGCTGTTTTTT. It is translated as CASSLEGGTGELFF.

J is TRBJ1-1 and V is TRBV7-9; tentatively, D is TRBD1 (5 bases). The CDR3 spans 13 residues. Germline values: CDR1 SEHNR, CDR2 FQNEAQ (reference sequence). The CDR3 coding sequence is TGTGCAGGTCGGGGGGAGACGAACACTGAAGCTTTCTTT. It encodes CAGRGETNTEAFF.

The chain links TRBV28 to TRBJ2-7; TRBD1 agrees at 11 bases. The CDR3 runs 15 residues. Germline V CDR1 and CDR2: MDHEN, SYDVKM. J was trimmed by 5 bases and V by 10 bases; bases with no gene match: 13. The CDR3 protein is CATTGRDRGIDEQYF. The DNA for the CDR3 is TGTGCCACCACAGGCAGGGACAGGGGGATTGACGAGCAGTACTTC. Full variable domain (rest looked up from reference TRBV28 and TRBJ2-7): DVKVTQSSRYLVKRTGEKVFLECVQDMDHENMFWYRQDPGLGLRLIYFSYDVKMKEKGDIPEGYSVSREKKERFSLILESASTNQTSMYLCATTGRDRGIDEQYFGPGTRLTVT.